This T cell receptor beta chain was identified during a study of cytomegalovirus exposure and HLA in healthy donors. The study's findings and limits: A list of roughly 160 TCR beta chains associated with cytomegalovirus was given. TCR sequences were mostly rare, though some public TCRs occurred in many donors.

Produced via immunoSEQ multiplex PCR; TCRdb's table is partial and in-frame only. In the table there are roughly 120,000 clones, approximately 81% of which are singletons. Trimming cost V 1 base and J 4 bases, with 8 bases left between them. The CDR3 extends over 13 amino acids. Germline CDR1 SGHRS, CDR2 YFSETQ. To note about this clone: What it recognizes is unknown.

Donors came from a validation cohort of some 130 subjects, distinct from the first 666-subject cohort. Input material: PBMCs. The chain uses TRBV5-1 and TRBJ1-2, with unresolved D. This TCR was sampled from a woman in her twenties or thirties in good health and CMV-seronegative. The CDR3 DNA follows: TGCGCCAGCAGCTTGAACAGTCTCTATGGCTACACCTTC. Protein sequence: CASSLNSLYGYTF.